The 20 T cell receptor beta chains in this list originate from one sample, sequenced in a study of blood T cell repertoires in COVID-19. The assay was immunoSEQ multiplex PCR, and TCRdb's table has in-frame clones only and misses some. Here the sample spans 150,000 to 200,000 clones, approximately 91% being singletons. Material for sequencing was peripheral blood. Every receptor here comes from a man aged 18 to 35 with acute or convalescent COVID-19.

V gene TRBV28 combines with J gene TRBJ2-2; tentative D call: TRBD1 (6 bases). The CDR3 sequence is 18 residues long. V was trimmed by 2 bases and J by 6 bases, leaving 22 bases between them. Germline lookup yields CDR1 MDHEN and CDR2 SYDVKM. CDR3 DNA: TGTGCCAGCAGTTTAGAGAACAGGGCCCTAGGAGGTGCCGGGGAGCTGTTTTTT. It codes for CASSLENRALGGAGELFF.

The V call is TRBV3-1 (or the pseudogene TRBV3-2), the J call TRBJ1-1; tentative D call: TRBD1 (5 bases). Germline V gene lookup returns CDR1 LGHDT and CDR2 YNNKEL (reference sequence). Trimming shortened V by 1 base and J by 5 bases, and 8 bases separated the two germline ends. The CDR3 is made up of 13 amino acids. In DNA form, the CDR3 reads TGTGCCAGCAGCCAAGTGGACACAACTGAAGCTTTCTTT. This encodes CASSQVDTTEAFF.

The chain links TRBV18 to TRBJ2-7; 7 bases map to TRBD1. This CDR3 spans 15 amino acids. V lost 5 bases and J lost 6; bases outside the gene matches: 13. The germline V gene encodes CDR1 KGHSH and CDR2 LQKENI. CDR3 sequence: CASSSLQTGKGEQYF. The CDR3 bases are TGTGCCAGCTCATCGCTCCAGACAGGGAAAGGCGAGCAGTACTTC.

This clone appeared a single time. The chain carries TRBV6-5 and TRBJ1-2; D ambiguous. In germline, CDR1 is MNHEY, CDR2 SVGAGI. V was clipped by 7 bases and J by 3 bases, with 6 bases between them. This CDR3 has 11 amino acids. The CDR3: CASTSYYGYTF. DNA for the CDR3: TGTGCCAGCACGTCGTACTATGGCTACACCTTC.

There are many counts of this clone. The chain recombines TRBV5-1 with TRBJ1-1; 7 positions match TRBD1. This CDR3 has 13 residues. Unmatched junction bases numbered 3, after V lost 5 bases and J lost 2 bases. The germline CDR1 and CDR2 sequences are SGHRS and YFSETQ. CDR3 amino acids: CASRRDSNTEAFF. The CDR3, as DNA: TGCGCCAGCAGGCGGGACAGCAACACTGAAGCTTTCTTT.

This clone was recorded only once. The chain couples TRBV9 to TRBJ1-1; TRBD1 might be the D (5 bases). Germline lookup yields CDR1 SGDLS and CDR2 YYNGEE. The V and J ends lost 0 bases and 0 bases respectively, with 9 bases between them. The CDR3 sequence is 15 residues long. In DNA, the CDR3 is TGTGCCAGCAGCGTAGTTTTGGGGCTGAACACTGAAGCTTTCTTT. Translation gives CASSVVLGLNTEAFF.

The V and J genes are TRBV19 and TRBJ1-5, with D possibly being TRBD1 (6 bases). The CDR3 is made up of 14 amino acids. Trimming shortened V by 5 bases and J by 4 bases, and 12 bases separated the two germline ends. The germline CDR1 and CDR2 sequences are LNHDA and SQIVND (reference sequence). CDR3 sequence: CASSLHRENQPQHF. CDR3 nucleotides: TGTGCCAGTAGTTTACACAGGGAGAATCAGCCCCAGCATTTT.

This chain connects TRBV11-2 to TRBJ1-3; a weak D match, TRBD1 (6 bases). CDR1 SGHAT and CDR2 FQNNGV come from the germline V gene. There are 16 residues in the CDR3. Trimming shortened V by 3 bases and J by 4 bases, and 16 bases separated the two germline ends. For the CDR3, the DNA is TGTGCCAGCAGCTTCCACAACAGGGTTCCCGGAAACACCATATATTTT. Its translation is CASSFHNRVPGNTIYF.

The genes are TRBV25-1 and TRBJ1-2; 7 bases agree with TRBD1. Germline V gene sequence: CDR1 MGHDK, CDR2 SYGVNS. V lost 1 base to trimming and J lost 8 bases; unmatched junction nucleotides: 10. The CDR3 loop spans 15 amino acids. Written as DNA, the CDR3 is TGTGCCAGCAGTGAATCAACAGGGGCGTCTAGGGGCTACACCTTC. Translated, it gives CASSESTGASRGYTF.

The rearrangement uses TRBV10-3 and TRBJ2-7; perhaps TRBD2 as D (6 bases). Deletions cut 3 bases from V and 4 bases from J, with 19 bases between. Germline V gene lookup returns CDR1 ENHRY and CDR2 SYGVKD. This CDR3 has 16 amino acids. In nucleotides, the CDR3 is TGTGCCATCAGTGACGGCCCCGGGACTCCTCAGTACGAGCAGTACTTC. Translated, it gives CAISDGPGTPQYEQYF.

The chain links TRBV5-1 to TRBJ2-5; 9 bases fit TRBD1. Per germline, CDR1 SGHRS and CDR2 YFSETQ. V trimming: 2 bases; J trimming: 2 bases; junction bases outside the gene matches: 7. The CDR3 extends over 16 amino acids. CDR3 region: CASSFGGTGLQETQYF. In DNA form, the CDR3 reads TGCGCCAGCAGCTTCGGGGGGACAGGGTTACAAGAGACCCAGTACTTC.

This clone appeared a single time. The CDR3 nucleotides are TGTGCCAGCAGCCAAGAAGGCGGCTGGAGGTTCACCGGGGAGCTGTTTTTT. It encodes CASSQEGGWRFTGELFF. V is TRBV3-1 (or the pseudogene TRBV3-2) and J is TRBJ2-2; weak D call: TRBD2 (5 bases). CDR3 length: 17 residues. The ends were cut back, 0 bases at V and 4 bases at J, with 15 bases in the middle. From germline, CDR1 is LGHDT and CDR2 YNNKEL (reference sequence).

The chain joins TRBV27 to TRBJ2-3; 12 bases line up with TRBD2. CDR1 MNHEY and CDR2 SMNVEV come from the germline V gene (reference sequence). V lost 0 bases to trimming and J lost 0 bases; unmatched junction nucleotides: 13. The CDR3 runs to 21 residues. The CDR3 nucleotides are TGTGCCAGCAGTTTATCGCCCGGACTAGCGGGAACCCCACGGAGCACAGATACGCAGTATTTT. This codes for CASSLSPGLAGTPRSTDTQYF.

This chain joins TRBV9 and TRBJ2-1, with TRBD1 identical over 7 bases. The CDR3 consists of 17 residues. V lost 1 base to trimming and J lost 3 bases; unmatched junction nucleotides: 10. Germline assignment: CDR1 SGDLS and CDR2 YYNGEE. The CDR3 DNA follows: TGTGCCAGCAGCGTAAGAGGGGGCTTAAATCACTACAATGAGCAGTTCTTC. It is translated as CASSVRGGLNHYNEQFF.

The V gene is TRBV5-1, the J gene TRBJ1-1; 9 bases align to TRBD1. Germline-derived CDR1 and CDR2 are SGHRS and YFSETQ. This CDR3 is 15 amino acids long. With 4 bases clipped from V and 1 base from J, the junction kept 5 bases outside the gene matches. This CDR3 reads CASSPDRGGNTEAFF. The CDR3 DNA reads as TGCGCCAGCAGCCCGGACAGGGGAGGGAACACTGAAGCTTTCTTT.

V gene TRBV6-1 combines with J gene TRBJ2-5, with a weak D call TRBD2 (6 bases). The germline gives CDR1 MNHNS, CDR2 SASEGT. V shed 2 bases and J shed 1 base, with 11 bases lying between them. The length of the CDR3 is 15 residues. The CDR3 loop is CASSEPYGGQETQYF. DNA for the CDR3: TGTGCCAGCAGTGAACCCTACGGGGGCCAAGAGACCCAGTACTTC.

This clone has just a few counts. The chain employs TRBV19 and TRBJ1-2; D is ambiguous. The CDR3 consists of 12 residues. Between the trimmed V and J ends, which lost 5 bases and 8 bases, there was a span of 12 bases. CDR1 LNHDA and CDR2 SQIVND come from the germline V gene (reference sequence). The CDR3 is CASSYGEAGYTF. The CDR3, as DNA: TGTGCCAGTAGTTACGGGGAGGCGGGCTACACCTTC.

The V and J genes are TRBV3-1 (or the pseudogene TRBV3-2) and TRBJ2-7; TRBD2 aligns across 11 bases. Trimming took 8 bases from V and 4 from J; bases not matched to a gene: 10. The CDR3 runs 15 residues. Germline V gene sequence: CDR1 LGHDT, CDR2 YNNKEL (reference sequence). CDR3 loop: CASSPPGTSGYEQYF. The CDR3 DNA follows: TGTGCCAGCTCCCCCCCCGGGACTAGCGGATACGAGCAGTACTTC.

The CDR3 region is CASSQHPQGSGTEAFF. The CDR3 DNA reads TGCGCCAGCAGCCAACACCCCCAGGGTAGTGGGACTGAAGCTTTCTTT. The J gene is TRBJ1-1, the V gene TRBV4-1; perhaps TRBD1 as D (5 bases). The CDR3 has 16 amino acids. The V end was cut by 2 bases, the J end by 5 bases, with 18 bases between. Germline-derived CDR1 and CDR2 are MGHRA and YSYEKL.

This clone was counted a single time. The genes are TRBV5-1 and TRBJ1-2, with D perhaps TRBD1 (5 bases). In germline, CDR1 is SGHRS, CDR2 YFSETQ. Trimming pared 0 bases from V and 5 bases from J, leaving 17 bases between. This CDR3 comprises 16 residues. CDR3 sequence (DNA): TGCGCCAGCAGCTTGGAGGGTCCCCAAGGGGCGTATGGCTACACCTTC. Protein: CASSLEGPQGAYGYTF.